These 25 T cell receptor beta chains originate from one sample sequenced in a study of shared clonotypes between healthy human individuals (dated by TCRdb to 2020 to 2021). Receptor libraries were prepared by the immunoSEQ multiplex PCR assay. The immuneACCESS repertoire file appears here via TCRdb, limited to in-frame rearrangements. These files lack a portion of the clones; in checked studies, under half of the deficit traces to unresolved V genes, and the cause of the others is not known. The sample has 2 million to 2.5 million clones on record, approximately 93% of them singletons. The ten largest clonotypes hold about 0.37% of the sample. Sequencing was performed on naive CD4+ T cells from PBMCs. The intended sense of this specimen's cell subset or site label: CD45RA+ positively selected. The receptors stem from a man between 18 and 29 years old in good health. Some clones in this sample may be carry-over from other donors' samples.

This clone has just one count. The CDR3 sequence is CASTIRGGGYGYTF. The DNA of the CDR3 is TGTGCCAGCACCATAAGAGGGGGCGGTTACGGCTACACCTTC. The chain combines TRBV28 with TRBJ1-2; the match to TRBD1 covers 7 bases. V gave up 7 bases and J gave up 8 bases; unmatched junction bases: 13. The CDR3 is 14 residues long. From germline, CDR1 is MDHEN and CDR2 SYDVKM.

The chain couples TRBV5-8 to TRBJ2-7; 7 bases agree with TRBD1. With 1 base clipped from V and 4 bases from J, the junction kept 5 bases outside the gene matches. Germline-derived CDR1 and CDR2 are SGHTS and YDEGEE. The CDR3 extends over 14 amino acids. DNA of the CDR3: TGTGCCAGCAGCTTGCGAGGGGGCGGATACGAGCAGTACTTC. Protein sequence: CASSLRGGGYEQYF. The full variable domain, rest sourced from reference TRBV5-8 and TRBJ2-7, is EAGVTQSPTHLIKTRGQQATLRCSPISGHTSVYWYQQALGLGLQFLLWYDEGEERNRGNFPPRFSGRQFPNYSSELNVNALELEDSALYLCASSLRGGGYEQYFGPGTRLTVT.

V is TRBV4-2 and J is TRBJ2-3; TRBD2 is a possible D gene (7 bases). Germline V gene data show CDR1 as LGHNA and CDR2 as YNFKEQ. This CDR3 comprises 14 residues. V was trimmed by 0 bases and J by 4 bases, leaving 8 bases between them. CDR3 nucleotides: TGTGCCAGCAGCCAAGAAGGGGGGGCAGATACGCAGTATTTT. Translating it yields CASSQEGGADTQYF.

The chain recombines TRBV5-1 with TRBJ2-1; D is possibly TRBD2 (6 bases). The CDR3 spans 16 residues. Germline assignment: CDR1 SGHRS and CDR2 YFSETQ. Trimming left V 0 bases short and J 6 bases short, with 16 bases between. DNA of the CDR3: TGCGCCAGCAGCTTGGTTCTCGCGGGAACCGTCAATGAGCAGTTCTTC. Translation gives CASSLVLAGTVNEQFF.

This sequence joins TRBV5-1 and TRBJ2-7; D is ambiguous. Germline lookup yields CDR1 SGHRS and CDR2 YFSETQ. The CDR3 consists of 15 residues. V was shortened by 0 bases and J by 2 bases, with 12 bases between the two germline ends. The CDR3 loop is CASSLAGQIPYEQYF. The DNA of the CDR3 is TGCGCCAGCAGCTTGGCGGGTCAGATTCCCTACGAGCAGTACTTC. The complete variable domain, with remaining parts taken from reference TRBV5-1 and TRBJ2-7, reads KAGVTQTPRYLIKTRGQQVTLSCSPISGHRSVSWYQQTPGQGLQFLFEYFSETQRNKGNFPGRFSGRQFSNSRSEMNVSTLELGDSALYLCASSLAGQIPYEQYFGPGTRLTVT.

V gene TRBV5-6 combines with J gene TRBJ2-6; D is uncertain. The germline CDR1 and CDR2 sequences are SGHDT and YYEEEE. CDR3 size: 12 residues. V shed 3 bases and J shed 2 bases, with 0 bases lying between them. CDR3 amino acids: CASSSGANVLTF. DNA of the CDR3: TGTGCCAGCAGCTCTGGGGCCAACGTCCTGACTTTC.

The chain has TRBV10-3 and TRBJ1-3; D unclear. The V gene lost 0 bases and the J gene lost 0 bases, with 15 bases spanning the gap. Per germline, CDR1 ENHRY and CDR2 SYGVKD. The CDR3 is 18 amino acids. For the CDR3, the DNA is TGTGCCATCAGTGAGTCGACGGTCCCCGGCTACTCTGGAAACACCATATATTTT. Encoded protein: CAISESTVPGYSGNTIYF.

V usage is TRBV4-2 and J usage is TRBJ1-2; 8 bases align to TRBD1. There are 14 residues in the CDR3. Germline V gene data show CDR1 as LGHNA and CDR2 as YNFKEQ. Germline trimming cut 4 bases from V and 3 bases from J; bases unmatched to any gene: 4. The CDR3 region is CASSPGGADYGYTF. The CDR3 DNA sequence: TGTGCCAGCAGCCCAGGGGGCGCGGACTATGGCTACACCTTC.

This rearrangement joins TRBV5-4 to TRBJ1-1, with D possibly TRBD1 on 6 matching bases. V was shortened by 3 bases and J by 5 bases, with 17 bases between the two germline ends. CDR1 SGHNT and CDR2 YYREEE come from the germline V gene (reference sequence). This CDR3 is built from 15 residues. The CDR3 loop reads CASSSLLGGGTEAFF. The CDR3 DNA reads TGTGCCAGCAGCTCCCTATTAGGGGGAGGGACTGAAGCTTTCTTT.

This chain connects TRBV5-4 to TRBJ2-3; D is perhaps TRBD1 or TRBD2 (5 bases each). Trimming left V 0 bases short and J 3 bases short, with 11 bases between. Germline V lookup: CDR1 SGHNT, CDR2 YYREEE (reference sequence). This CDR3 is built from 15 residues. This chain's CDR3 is CASSLVQGGTDTQYF. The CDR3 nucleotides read TGTGCCAGCAGCTTGGTGCAGGGCGGGACAGATACGCAGTATTTT.

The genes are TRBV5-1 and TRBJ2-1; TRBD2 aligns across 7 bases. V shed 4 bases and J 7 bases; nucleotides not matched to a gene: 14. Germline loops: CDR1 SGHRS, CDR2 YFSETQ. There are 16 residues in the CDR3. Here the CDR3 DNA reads TGCGCCAGCAGCCCCAGCGGGCGGGAGATAGGTAATGAGCAGTTCTTC. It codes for CASSPSGREIGNEQFF. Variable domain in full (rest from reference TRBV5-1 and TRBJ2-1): KAGVTQTPRYLIKTRGQQVTLSCSPISGHRSVSWYQQTPGQGLQFLFEYFSETQRNKGNFPGRFSGRQFSNSRSEMNVSTLELGDSALYLCASSPSGREIGNEQFFGPGTRLTVL.

CDR3: CASSKARDRVGYGYGYTF. CDR3 coding DNA: TGTGCCAGCAGCAAAGCCCGGGACAGGGTCGGGTACGGGTATGGCTACACCTTC. The chain carries TRBV21-1 and TRBJ1-2; the table's TRBD1 call for D was not verified on the DNA. TRBV21-1 constitutes a pseudogene. This CDR3 region has 18 residues.

CDR3 bases: TGTGCCAGCAGGGCTAATAGCGGGAGGGTCAACGAGCAGTACTTC. Its translation is CASRANSGRVNEQYF. V gene TRBV2 combines with J gene TRBJ2-7, with 11 positions matching TRBD2. The CDR3 contains 15 residues. Germline values: CDR1 SNHLY, CDR2 FYNNEI. V shed 6 bases and J 5 bases; nucleotides not matched to a gene: 9.

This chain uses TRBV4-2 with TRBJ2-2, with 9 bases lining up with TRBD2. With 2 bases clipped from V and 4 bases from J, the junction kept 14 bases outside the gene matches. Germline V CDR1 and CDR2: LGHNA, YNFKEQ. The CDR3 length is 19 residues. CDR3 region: CASSQHPGASGEGTGELFF. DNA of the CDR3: TGTGCCAGCAGCCAACATCCGGGGGCTAGCGGGGAGGGCACCGGGGAGCTGTTTTTT.

The CDR3 DNA follows: TGTGCCAGCTCACCACCGATAACTGCTGAGCAGTTCTTC. It yields the protein CASSPPITAEQFF. The chain is built from TRBV18 and TRBJ2-1; no clear D. The CDR3 spans 13 residues. CDR1 and CDR2 (germline): KGHSH, LQKENI. Trimming shortened V by 0 bases and J by 9 bases, and 9 bases separated the two germline ends.

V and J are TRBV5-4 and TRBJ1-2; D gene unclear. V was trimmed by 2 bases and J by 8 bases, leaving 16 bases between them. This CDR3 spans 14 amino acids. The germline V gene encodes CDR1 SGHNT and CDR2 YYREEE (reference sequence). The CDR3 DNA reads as TGTGCCAGCAGCTTTAGTCAATCCCGCGGAGGCTACACCTTC. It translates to CASSFSQSRGGYTF.

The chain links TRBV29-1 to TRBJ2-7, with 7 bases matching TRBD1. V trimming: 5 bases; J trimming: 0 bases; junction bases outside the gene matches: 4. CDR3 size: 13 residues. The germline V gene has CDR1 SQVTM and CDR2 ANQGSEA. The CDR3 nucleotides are TGCAGCGTTTCCGGGACAGTCTCCTACGAGCAGTACTTC. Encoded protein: CSVSGTVSYEQYF.

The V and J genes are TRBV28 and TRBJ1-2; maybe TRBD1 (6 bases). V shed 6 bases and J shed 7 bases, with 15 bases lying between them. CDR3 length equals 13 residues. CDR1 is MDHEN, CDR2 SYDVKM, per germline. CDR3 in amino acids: CASSQTGSGGYTF. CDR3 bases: TGTGCCAGCAGCCAAACAGGGAGTGGTGGCTACACCTTC.

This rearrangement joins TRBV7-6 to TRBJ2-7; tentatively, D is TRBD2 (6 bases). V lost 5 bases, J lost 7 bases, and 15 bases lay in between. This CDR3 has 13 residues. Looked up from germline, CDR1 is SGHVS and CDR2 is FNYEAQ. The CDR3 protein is CASSRSGPGEQYF. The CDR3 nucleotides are TGTGCCAGCAGCCGTAGCGGACCTGGGGAGCAGTACTTC.

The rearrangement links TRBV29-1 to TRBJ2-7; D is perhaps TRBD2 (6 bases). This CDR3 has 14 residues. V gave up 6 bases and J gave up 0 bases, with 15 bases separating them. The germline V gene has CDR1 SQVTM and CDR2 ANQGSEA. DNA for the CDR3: TGCAGCGTGACCGGGACGGGAGACTCCTACGAGCAGTACTTC. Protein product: CSVTGTGDSYEQYF.

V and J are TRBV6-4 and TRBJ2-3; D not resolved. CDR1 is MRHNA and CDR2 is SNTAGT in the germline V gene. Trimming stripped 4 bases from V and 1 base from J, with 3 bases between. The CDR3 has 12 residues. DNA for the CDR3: TGTGCCAGCAGTGGGGGCACAGATACGCAGTATTTT. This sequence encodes CASSGGTDTQYF.

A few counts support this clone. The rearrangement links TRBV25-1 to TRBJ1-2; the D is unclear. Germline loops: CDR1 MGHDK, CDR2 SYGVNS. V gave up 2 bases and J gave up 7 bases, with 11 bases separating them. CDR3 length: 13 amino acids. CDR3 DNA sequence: TGTGCCAGCAGTGAAAGGAGGGTCTCTGGCTACACCTTC. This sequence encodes CASSERRVSGYTF.

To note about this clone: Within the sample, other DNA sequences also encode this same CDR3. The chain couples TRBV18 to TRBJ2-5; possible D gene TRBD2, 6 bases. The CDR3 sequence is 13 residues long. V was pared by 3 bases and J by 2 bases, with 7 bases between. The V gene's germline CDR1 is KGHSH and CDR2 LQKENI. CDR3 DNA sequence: TGTGCCAGCTCACCCGGAGGGCAAGAGACCCAGTACTTC. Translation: CASSPGGQETQYF. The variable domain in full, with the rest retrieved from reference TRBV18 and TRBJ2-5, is NAGVMQNPRHLVRRRGQEARLRCSPMKGHSHVYWYRQLPEEGLKFMVYLQKENIIDESGMPKERFSAEFPKEGPSILRIQQVVRGDSAAYFCASSPGGQETQYFGPGTRLLVL.

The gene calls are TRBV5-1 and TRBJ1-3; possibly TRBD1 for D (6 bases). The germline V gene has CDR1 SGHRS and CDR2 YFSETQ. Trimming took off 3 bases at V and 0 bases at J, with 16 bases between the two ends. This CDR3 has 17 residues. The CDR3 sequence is CASSSTDSSNSGNTIYF. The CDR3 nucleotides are TGCGCCAGCAGCTCCACGGACAGCTCAAACTCTGGAAACACCATATATTTT.

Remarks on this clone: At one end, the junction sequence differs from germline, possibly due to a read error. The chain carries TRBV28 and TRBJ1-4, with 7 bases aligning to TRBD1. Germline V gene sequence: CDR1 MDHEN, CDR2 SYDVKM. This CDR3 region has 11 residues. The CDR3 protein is CASRGGRVPSF. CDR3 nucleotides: TGTGCCAGCAGAGGGGGCCGGGTTCCTTCTTTT.